This TCR beta chain was sequenced in a study of shared clonotypes between healthy human individuals. A note on this clone: Its antigen is undetermined.

Using immunoSEQ multiplex PCR, the repertoire was profiled, and TCRdb retains in-frame clones only, with some absent. The profile shows roughly 1 million clones, under 80% of them singletons. Study-wide findings and caveats: Relative to their counterparts shared across all four donors, non-shared clonotypes exhibited diminished generation probabilities.

The CDR3 extends over 13 amino acids. Germline V gives CDR1 ENHRY, CDR2 SYGVKD. V was cut by 7 bases and J by 4 bases, with 11 bases left in between. Sequencing input: memory CD4+ T cells sorted from blood. As for subset: CD45RA-negative fraction. The clonotype comes from a man between 18 and 29 years old in good health. V usage is TRBV10-3 and J usage is TRBJ2-1, with a tentative D call TRBD2 (5 bases). CDR3 protein: CAIMSGEYNEQFF. DNA of the CDR3: TGTGCCATCATGAGCGGCGAATACAATGAGCAGTTCTTC.